This TCR beta chain was recorded in a study of CD8+ T cells in alopecia areata. Study in general: Treated individuals took tofacitinib by mouth, 5 to 10 mg twice daily.

V gave up 7 bases and J gave up 0 bases, with 6 bases separating them. The CDR3 has 13 residues. From germline, CDR1 is MNHEY and CDR2 SMNVEV (reference sequence). cDNA serving as the sequencing template came from extracted, reverse transcribed RNA. The assay was immunoSEQ multiplex PCR, and TCRdb's table has in-frame clones only and misses some. The sample shows 180,000 or so clones, 63% of them seen only once. This chain uses TRBV27 with TRBJ2-2, with D unresolved. The source is a human donor with alopecia areata. The source was CD4+ T cells sorted from blood, collected at week 0. CDR3 in DNA: TGTGCCAGCAAAGAGGCGAACACCGGGGAGCTGTTTTTT. Translating it yields CASKEANTGELFF.